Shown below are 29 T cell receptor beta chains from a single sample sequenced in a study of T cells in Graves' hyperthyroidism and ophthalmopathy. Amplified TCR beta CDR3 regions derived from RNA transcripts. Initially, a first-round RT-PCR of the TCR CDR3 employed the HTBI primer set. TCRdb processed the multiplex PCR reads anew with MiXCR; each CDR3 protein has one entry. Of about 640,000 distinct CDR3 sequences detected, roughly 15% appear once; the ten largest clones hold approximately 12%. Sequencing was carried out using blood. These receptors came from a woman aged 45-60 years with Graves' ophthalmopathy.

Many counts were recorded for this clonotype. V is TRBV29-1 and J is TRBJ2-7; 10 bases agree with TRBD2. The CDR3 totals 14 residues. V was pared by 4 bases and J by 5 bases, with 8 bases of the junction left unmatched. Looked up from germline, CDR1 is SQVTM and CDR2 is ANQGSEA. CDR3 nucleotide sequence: TGCAGCGTTGGGGCTCTAGCGGGAGTCCACGAGCAGTACTTC. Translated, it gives CSVGALAGVHEQYF.

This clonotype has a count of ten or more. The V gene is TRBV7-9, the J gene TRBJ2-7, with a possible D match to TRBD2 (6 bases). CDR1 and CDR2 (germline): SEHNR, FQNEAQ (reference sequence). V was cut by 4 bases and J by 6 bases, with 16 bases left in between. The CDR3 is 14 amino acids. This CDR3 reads CASSSQASVGEQYF. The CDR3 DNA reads TGTGCCAGCAGCTCCCAGGCTAGCGTCGGCGAGCAGTACTTC.

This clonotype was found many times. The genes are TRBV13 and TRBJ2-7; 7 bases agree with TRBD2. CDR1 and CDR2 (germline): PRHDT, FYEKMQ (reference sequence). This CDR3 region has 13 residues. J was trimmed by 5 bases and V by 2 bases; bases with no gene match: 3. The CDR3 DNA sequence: TGTGCCAGCAGCTTACGGGGGGTCAACGAGCAGTACTTC. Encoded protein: CASSLRGVNEQYF.

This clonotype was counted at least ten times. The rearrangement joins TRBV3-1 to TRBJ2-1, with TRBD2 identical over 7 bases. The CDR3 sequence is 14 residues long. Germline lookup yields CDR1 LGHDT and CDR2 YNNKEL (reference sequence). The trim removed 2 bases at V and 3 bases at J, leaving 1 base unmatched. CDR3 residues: CASSQSGIYNEQFF. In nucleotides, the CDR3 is TGTGCCAGCAGCCAAAGCGGGATCTACAATGAGCAGTTCTTC.

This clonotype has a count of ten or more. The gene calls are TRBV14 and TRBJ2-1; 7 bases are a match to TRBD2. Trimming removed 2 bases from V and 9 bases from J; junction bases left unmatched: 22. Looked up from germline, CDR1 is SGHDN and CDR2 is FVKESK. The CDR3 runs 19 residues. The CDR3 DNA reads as TGTGCCAGCAGCCAATCCACCTCCCGGACCAGCGGGAAGTCACGTGAGCAGTTCTTC. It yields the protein CASSQSTSRTSGKSREQFF.

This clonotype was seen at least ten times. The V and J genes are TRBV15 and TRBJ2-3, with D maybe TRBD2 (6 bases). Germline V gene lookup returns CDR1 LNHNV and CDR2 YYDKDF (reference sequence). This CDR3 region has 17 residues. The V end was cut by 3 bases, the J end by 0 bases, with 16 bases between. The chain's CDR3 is CATSSATSSSSTDTQYF. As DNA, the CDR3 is TGTGCCACCAGCAGCGCCACTAGCTCATCTAGCACAGATACGCAGTATTTT. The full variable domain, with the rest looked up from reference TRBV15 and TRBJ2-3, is DAMVIQNPRYQVTQFGKPVTLSCSQTLNHNVMYWYQQKSSQAPKLLFHYYDKDFNNEADTPDNFQSRRPNTSFCFLDIRSPGLGDTAMYLCATSSATSSSSTDTQYFGPGTRLTVL.

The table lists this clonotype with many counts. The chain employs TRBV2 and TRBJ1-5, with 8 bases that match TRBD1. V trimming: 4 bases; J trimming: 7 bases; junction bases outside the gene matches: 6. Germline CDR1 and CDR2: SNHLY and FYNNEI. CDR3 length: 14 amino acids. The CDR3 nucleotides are TGTGCCAGCAGTGTGGCGCAGGGGGCCCAGCCCCAGCATTTT. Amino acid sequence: CASSVAQGAQPQHF.

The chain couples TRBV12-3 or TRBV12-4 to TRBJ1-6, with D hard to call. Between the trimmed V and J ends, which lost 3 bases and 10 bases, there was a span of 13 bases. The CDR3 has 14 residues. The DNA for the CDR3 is TGTGCCAGCAGTTTCACCGGGCGCGGGTCACCCCTCCACTTT. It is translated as CASSFTGRGSPLHF.

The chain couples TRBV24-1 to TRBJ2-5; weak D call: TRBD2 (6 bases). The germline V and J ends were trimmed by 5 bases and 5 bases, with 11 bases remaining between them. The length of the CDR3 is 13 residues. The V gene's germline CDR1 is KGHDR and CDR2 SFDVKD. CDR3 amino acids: CATSVGSGETQYF. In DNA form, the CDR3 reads TGTGCCACCAGTGTCGGGAGTGGGGAGACCCAGTACTTC.

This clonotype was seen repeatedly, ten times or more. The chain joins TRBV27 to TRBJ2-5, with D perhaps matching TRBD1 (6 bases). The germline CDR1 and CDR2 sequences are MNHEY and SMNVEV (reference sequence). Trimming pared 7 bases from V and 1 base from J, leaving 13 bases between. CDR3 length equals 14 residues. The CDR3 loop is CASKQGQLQETQYF. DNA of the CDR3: TGTGCCAGCAAGCAGGGACAACTCCAAGAGACCCAGTACTTC.

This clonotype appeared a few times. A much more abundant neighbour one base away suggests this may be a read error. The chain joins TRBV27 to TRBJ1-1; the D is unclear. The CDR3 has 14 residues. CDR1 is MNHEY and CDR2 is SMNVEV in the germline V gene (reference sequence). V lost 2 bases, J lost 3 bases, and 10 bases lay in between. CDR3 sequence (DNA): TGTGCCAGCAGTTTAAACGGAGCCCACACTGAAGCTTTCTTT. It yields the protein CASSLNGAHTEAFF.

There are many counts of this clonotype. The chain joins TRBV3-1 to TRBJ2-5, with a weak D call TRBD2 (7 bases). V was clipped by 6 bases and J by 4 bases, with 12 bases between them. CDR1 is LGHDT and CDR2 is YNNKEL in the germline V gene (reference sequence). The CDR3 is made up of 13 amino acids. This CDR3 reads CASRQGGGETQYF. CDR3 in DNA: TGTGCCAGCAGACAGGGCGGGGGAGAGACCCAGTACTTC.

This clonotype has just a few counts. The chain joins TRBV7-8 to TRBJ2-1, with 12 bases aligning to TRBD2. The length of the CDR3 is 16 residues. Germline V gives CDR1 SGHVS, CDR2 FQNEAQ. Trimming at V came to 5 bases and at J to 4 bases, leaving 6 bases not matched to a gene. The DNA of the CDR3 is TGTGCCAGCAGCCCGAGGACTAGCGGGGCATACAATGAGCAGTTCTTC. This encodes CASSPRTSGAYNEQFF.

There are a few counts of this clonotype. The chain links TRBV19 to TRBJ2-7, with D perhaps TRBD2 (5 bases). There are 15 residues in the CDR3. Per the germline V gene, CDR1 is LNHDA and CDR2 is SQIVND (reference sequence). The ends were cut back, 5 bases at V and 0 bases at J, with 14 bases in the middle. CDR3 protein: CASSGWGDLSYEQYF. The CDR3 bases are TGTGCCAGTAGTGGTTGGGGAGACCTCTCCTACGAGCAGTACTTC.

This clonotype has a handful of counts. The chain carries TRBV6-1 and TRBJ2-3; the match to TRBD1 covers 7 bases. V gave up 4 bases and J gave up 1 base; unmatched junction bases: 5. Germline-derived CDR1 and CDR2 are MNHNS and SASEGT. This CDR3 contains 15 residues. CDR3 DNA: TGTGCCAGCAGTGGCGATGGACAGGGCACAGATACGCAGTATTTT. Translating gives CASSGDGQGTDTQYF.

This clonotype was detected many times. The CDR3 DNA reads TGTGCTAGTGCTTGGAGCGGGAGTTCGCCAATTCGCGAGACCCAGTACTTC. Its translation: CASAWSGSSPIRETQYF. This chain connects TRBV12-5 to TRBJ2-5; TRBD2 matches 8 bases. CDR3 length equals 17 residues. J gave up 5 bases and V 7 bases, and 18 bases lay outside the gene matches. Germline lookup yields CDR1 LGHNT and CDR2 FRNRAP.

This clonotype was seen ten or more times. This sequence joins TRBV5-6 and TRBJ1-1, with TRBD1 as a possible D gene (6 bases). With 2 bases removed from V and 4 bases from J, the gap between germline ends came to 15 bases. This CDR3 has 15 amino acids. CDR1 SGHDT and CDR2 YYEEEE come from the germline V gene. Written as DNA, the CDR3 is TGTGCCAGCAGCTTCTGGGGACACCCGAGCACTGAAGCTTTCTTT. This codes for CASSFWGHPSTEAFF.

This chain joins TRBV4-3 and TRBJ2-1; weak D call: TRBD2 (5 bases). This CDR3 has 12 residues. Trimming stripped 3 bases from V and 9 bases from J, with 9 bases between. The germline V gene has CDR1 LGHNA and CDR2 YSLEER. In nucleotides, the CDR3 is TGCGCCAGCAGCCATGAGGGAACTGAGCAGTTCTTC. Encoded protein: CASSHEGTEQFF.

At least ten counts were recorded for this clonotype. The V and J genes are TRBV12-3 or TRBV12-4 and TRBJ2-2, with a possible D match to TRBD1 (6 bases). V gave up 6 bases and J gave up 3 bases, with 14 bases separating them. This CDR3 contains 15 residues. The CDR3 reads CASRIHRVHTGELFF. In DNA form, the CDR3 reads TGTGCCAGCAGGATACACAGGGTTCACACCGGGGAGCTGTTTTTT.

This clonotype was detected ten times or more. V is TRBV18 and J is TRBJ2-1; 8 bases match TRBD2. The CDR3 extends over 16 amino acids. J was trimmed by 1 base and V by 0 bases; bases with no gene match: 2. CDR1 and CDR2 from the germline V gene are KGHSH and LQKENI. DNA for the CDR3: TGTGCCAGCTCACCACCGCTAGCGGGTTCCTACAATGAGCAGTTCTTC. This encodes CASSPPLAGSYNEQFF. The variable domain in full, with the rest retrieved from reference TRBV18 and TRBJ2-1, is NAGVMQNPRHLVRRRGQEARLRCSPMKGHSHVYWYRQLPEEGLKFMVYLQKENIIDESGMPKERFSAEFPKEGPSILRIQQVVRGDSAAYFCASSPPLAGSYNEQFFGPGTRLTVL.

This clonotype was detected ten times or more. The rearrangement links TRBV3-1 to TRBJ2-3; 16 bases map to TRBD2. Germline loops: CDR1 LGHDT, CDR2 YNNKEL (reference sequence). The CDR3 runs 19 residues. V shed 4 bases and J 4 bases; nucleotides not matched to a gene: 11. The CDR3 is CASSRTGLAGGRRSDTQYF. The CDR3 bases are TGTGCCAGCAGCCGAACGGGACTAGCGGGAGGGCGTCGTTCAGATACGCAGTATTTT.

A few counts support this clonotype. The CDR3 nucleotides are TGCAGCGTTGAAGGGTCCGGGCTGGGGCTCAATGAGCAGTTCTTC. Its protein is CSVEGSGLGLNEQFF. The rearrangement joins TRBV29-1 to TRBJ2-1; tentatively, D is TRBD1 (5 bases). V dropped 1 base and J dropped 6 bases, with 16 bases sitting between them. The CDR3 totals 15 residues. Germline loops: CDR1 SQVTM, CDR2 ANQGSEA.

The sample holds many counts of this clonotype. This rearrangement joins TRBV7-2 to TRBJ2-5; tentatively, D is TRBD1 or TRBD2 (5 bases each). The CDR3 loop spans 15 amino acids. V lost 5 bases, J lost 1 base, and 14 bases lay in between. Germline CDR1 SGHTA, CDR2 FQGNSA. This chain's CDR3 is CASSGRGASQETQYF. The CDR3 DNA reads TGTGCCAGCAGCGGACGAGGGGCATCCCAAGAGACCCAGTACTTC.

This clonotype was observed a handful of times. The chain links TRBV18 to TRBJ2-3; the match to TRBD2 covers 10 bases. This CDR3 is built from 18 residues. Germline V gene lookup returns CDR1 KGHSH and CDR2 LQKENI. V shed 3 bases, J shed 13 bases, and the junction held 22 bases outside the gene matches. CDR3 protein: CASSPELVSSGRQDKEYF. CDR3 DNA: TGTGCCAGCTCACCGGAGCTGGTTTCTAGCGGGAGACAAGATAAGGAGTATTTT.

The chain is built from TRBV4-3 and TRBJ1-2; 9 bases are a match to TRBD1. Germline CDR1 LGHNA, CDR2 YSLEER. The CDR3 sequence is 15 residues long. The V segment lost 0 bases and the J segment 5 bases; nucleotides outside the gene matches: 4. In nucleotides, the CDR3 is TGCGCCAGCAGCCAAGATTTGGGACAGGGATATGGCTACACCTTC. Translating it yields CASSQDLGQGYGYTF.

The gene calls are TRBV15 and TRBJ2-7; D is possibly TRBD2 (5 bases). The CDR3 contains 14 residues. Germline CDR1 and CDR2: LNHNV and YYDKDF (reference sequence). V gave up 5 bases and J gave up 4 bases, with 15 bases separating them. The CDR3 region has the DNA TGTGCCACCAGCCCCCTTGTAGCGTTGTACGAGCAGTACTTC. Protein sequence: CATSPLVALYEQYF. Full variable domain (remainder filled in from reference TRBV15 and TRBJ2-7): DAMVIQNPRYQVTQFGKPVTLSCSQTLNHNVMYWYQQKSSQAPKLLFHYYDKDFNNEADTPDNFQSRRPNTSFCFLDIRSPGLGDTAMYLCATSPLVALYEQYFGPGTRLTVT.

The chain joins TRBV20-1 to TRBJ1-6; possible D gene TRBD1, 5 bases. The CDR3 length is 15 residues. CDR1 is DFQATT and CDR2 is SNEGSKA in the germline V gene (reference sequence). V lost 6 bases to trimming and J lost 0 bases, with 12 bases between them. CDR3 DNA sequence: TGCAGTGCCCAAACAGGAAGCTCCTATAATTCACCCCTCCACTTT. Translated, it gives CSAQTGSSYNSPLHF.

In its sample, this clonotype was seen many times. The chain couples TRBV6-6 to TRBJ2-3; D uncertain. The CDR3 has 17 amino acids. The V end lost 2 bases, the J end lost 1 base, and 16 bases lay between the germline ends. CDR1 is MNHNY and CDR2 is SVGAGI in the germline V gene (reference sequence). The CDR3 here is CASSYHRNTEGTDTQYF. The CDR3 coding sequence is TGTGCCAGCAGTTACCACCGCAACACAGAAGGCACAGATACGCAGTATTTT.

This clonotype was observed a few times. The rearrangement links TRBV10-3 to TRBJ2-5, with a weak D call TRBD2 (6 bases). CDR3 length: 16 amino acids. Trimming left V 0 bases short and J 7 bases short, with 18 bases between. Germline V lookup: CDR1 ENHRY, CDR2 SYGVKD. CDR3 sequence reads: CAISESGGTARGTQYF. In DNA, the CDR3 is TGTGCCATCAGTGAGTCGGGCGGGACGGCACGAGGGACCCAGTACTTC.